The 30 T cell receptor beta chains below come from one sample, sequenced in a study of cytomegalovirus exposure and HLA in healthy donors. PCR involved 60 Vbeta and 13 Jbeta primers. The repertoire was sequenced with immunoSEQ multiplex PCR; TCRdb's copy has only in-frame clones and lacks some. Of around 150,000 clones listed, about 75% are singletons. Sequencing was performed on PBMCs. The source of these receptors is a female donor in good health and CMV-seronegative.

This clone has more than one count but fewer than ten. The V call is TRBV12-5, the J call TRBJ2-5, with D possibly matching TRBD2 (5 bases). Germline loops: CDR1 LGHNT, CDR2 FRNRAP. The V and J ends lost 6 bases and 5 bases respectively, with 13 bases between them. CDR3 length: 13 residues. CDR3 loop: CASGRSRGETQYF. As DNA, the CDR3 is TGTGCTAGTGGCCGGAGCCGAGGGGAGACCCAGTACTTC.

Comment on this clone: This CDR3 is also generated by other DNA sequences in the sample. This sequence joins TRBV19 and TRBJ1-2; 7 nucleotides agree with TRBD1. The CDR3 has 13 residues. The junction had 3 bases not matched to a gene; V was cut back by 5 bases and J by 3 bases. CDR1 and CDR2 (germline): LNHDA, SQIVND (reference sequence). As DNA, the CDR3 is TGTGCCAGTAGTCGACAGGGTGACTATGGCTACACCTTC. This codes for CASSRQGDYGYTF.

The chain couples TRBV27 to TRBJ2-7, with D possibly TRBD2 on 6 matching bases. The germline V gene encodes CDR1 MNHEY and CDR2 SMNVEV (reference sequence). CDR3 length: 15 amino acids. Deletions cut 3 bases from V and 2 bases from J, with 14 bases between. This CDR3 is CASSFAGNLPYEQYF. In DNA, the CDR3 is TGTGCCAGCAGTTTCGCGGGAAATCTGCCCTACGAGCAGTACTTC.

The V call is TRBV6-1, the J call TRBJ1-5; unclear D gene. CDR3 size: 13 residues. The V gene's germline CDR1 is MNHNS and CDR2 SASEGT. V lost 8 bases to trimming and J lost 9 bases, with 17 bases between them. The CDR3 here is CASLMGASGPQHF. In nucleotides, the CDR3 is TGTGCCAGCTTAATGGGCGCCTCCGGGCCCCAGCATTTT.

A single count supports this clone. The genes are TRBV19 and TRBJ1-1; 9 bases map to TRBD1. The CDR3 covers 19 residues. V lost 6 bases to trimming and J lost 6 bases; unmatched junction nucleotides: 23. Germline CDR1 LNHDA, CDR2 SQIVND (reference sequence). The CDR3 loop is CASRASGGTGTPRTAEAFF. The CDR3 DNA reads as TGTGCCAGTAGGGCATCTGGGGGGACAGGGACTCCTCGAACGGCTGAAGCTTTCTTT.

The V and J genes are TRBV2 and TRBJ1-2; 7 bases agree with TRBD1. From germline, CDR1 is SNHLY and CDR2 FYNNEI. The J segment lost 3 bases and the V segment lost 5 bases, leaving 12 bases of the junction unmatched. The CDR3 runs 16 residues. The CDR3 here is CASSRKATGADYGYTF. The CDR3 DNA follows: TGTGCCAGCAGTAGAAAGGCCACAGGGGCAGACTATGGCTACACCTTC.

This rearrangement joins TRBV27 to TRBJ1-5; D remains unclear. The V end was cut by 6 bases, the J end by 0 bases, with 18 bases between. This CDR3 is 17 amino acids long. Germline-derived CDR1 and CDR2 are MNHEY and SMNVEV (reference sequence). The chain's CDR3 is CASSPVEKLNSNQPQHF. The CDR3 coding sequence is TGTGCCAGCAGCCCCGTGGAGAAACTTAATAGCAATCAGCCCCAGCATTTT.

The J gene is TRBJ1-1, the V gene TRBV5-1; 7 bases line up with TRBD1. The CDR3 is 15 residues long. The V gene's germline CDR1 is SGHRS and CDR2 YFSETQ. J lost 1 base, V lost 1 base, and 4 bases had no gene match. The CDR3 DNA reads as TGCGCCAGCAGCTTGTTGGGACAGCCGAACACTGAAGCTTTCTTT. Amino acid sequence: CASSLLGQPNTEAFF.

The chain has TRBV18 and TRBJ1-1; D is perhaps TRBD1 (6 bases). Germline CDR1 reads KGHSH; CDR2 reads LQKENI. The CDR3 is 13 residues long. V was pared by 3 bases and J by 2 bases, with 7 bases between. CDR3 sequence reads: CASSPDSNTEAFF. The DNA of the CDR3 is TGTGCCAGCTCACCGGACAGCAACACTGAAGCTTTCTTT.

In DNA form, the CDR3 reads TGTGCCAGCATGGGGACAGGCAATCAGCCCCAGCATTTT. Amino acids: CASMGTGNQPQHF. The chain joins TRBV2 to TRBJ1-5, with TRBD1 matching 7 bases. There are 13 residues in the CDR3. Germline V gives CDR1 SNHLY, CDR2 FYNNEI. The junction had 2 bases not matched to a gene; V was cut back by 7 bases and J by 2 bases.

This clone was seen a handful of times. The J gene is TRBJ1-2, the V gene TRBV4-1, with TRBD1 identical over 7 bases. This CDR3 is 14 amino acids long. Germline V lookup: CDR1 MGHRA, CDR2 YSYEKL. With 4 bases clipped from V and 0 bases from J, the junction kept 2 bases outside the gene matches. The DNA of the CDR3 is TGCGCCAGCAGCCTCGGGACAGCTAACTATGGCTACACCTTC. This translates into CASSLGTANYGYTF.

This sequence joins TRBV5-8 and TRBJ1-3; the D is unclear. Looked up from germline, CDR1 is SGHTS and CDR2 is YDEGEE. V lost 4 bases to trimming and J lost 0 bases, with 8 bases between them. The length of the CDR3 is 14 residues. This chain's CDR3 is CASSRPHSGNTIYF. The CDR3, as DNA: TGTGCCAGCAGCCGCCCACACTCTGGAAACACCATATATTTT.

The table lists this clone with a few counts. The V and J genes are TRBV5-1 and TRBJ2-5, with 10 bases identical to TRBD2. Germline V gene sequence: CDR1 SGHRS, CDR2 YFSETQ. The CDR3 has 15 amino acids. The V gene end was trimmed by 4 bases and the J gene end by 2 bases; junction bases not matched to a gene: 5. As DNA, the CDR3 is TGCGCCAGCAGCGTGGGGACTAGCGTACAAGAGACCCAGTACTTC. Its protein product is CASSVGTSVQETQYF.

The genes are TRBV7-2 and TRBJ2-1; 8 nucleotides align to TRBD2. The ends lost 1 base at V and 0 bases at J; junction bases unmatched: 5. In germline, CDR1 is SGHTA, CDR2 FQGNSA. This CDR3 has 17 residues. CDR3 DNA sequence: TGTGCCAGCAGCTTAGTCGTAGCGGGATTCTCCTACAATGAGCAGTTCTTC. This encodes CASSLVVAGFSYNEQFF.

The CDR3 nucleotides read TGTGCCAGCAGCTTAAGTACGGGAGGGGGTCTGGGCGAGCAGTACTTC. It codes for CASSLSTGGGLGEQYF. The chain carries TRBV7-9 and TRBJ2-7, with TRBD2 identical over 8 bases. J was trimmed by 6 bases and V by 2 bases; bases with no gene match: 12. The CDR3 spans 16 residues. Germline CDR1 SEHNR, CDR2 FQNEAQ (reference sequence).

This clone was counted between two and nine times. This sequence joins TRBV18 and TRBJ2-1; unclear D gene. The V gene's germline CDR1 is KGHSH and CDR2 LQKENI. V was clipped by 6 bases and J by 4 bases, with 7 bases between them. This CDR3 is built from 12 residues. CDR3 sequence: CASSPNYNEQFF. CDR3 bases: TGTGCCAGCTCTCCCAATTACAATGAGCAGTTCTTC.

The chain joins TRBV27 to TRBJ1-3; D is ambiguous. Germline V CDR1 and CDR2: MNHEY, SMNVEV (reference sequence). The CDR3 contains 14 residues. V lost 4 bases to trimming and J lost 0 bases, with 7 bases between them. The CDR3 DNA reads as TGTGCCAGCAGTTATCGGTCCTCTGGAAACACCATATATTTT. This encodes CASSYRSSGNTIYF.

The chain employs TRBV6-1 and TRBJ2-7, with TRBD1 identical over 10 bases. Germline trimming cut 6 bases from V and 4 bases from J; bases unmatched to any gene: 6. The CDR3 consists of 14 residues. CDR1 and CDR2 from the germline V gene are MNHNS and SASEGT. The CDR3 DNA is TGTGCCAGCAGAATAGGGACAGGGGCGTACGAGCAGTACTTC. This codes for CASRIGTGAYEQYF.

This chain's CDR3 is CASSFPQERTQYF. CDR3 nucleotides: TGTGCCAGCAGCTTTCCACAGGAGAGGACCCAGTACTTC. The chain carries TRBV11-2 and TRBJ2-5; maybe TRBD1 (5 bases). Germline assignment: CDR1 SGHAT and CDR2 FQNNGV. V was shortened by 3 bases and J by 7 bases, with 12 bases between the two germline ends. The CDR3 consists of 13 residues.

This chain joins TRBV7-8 and TRBJ1-5; D gene ambiguous. V lost 7 bases, J lost 6 bases, and 16 bases lay in between. CDR3 length equals 14 residues. Germline V gene sequence: CDR1 SGHVS, CDR2 FQNEAQ. The CDR3 DNA reads TGTGCCAGCACCCCCGGGAGGGTTAGTCAGCCCCAGCATTTT. Protein product: CASTPGRVSQPQHF.

The gene calls are TRBV18 and TRBJ1-1; TRBD1 matches 10 bases. The length of the CDR3 is 14 residues. Germline lookup yields CDR1 KGHSH and CDR2 LQKENI. V lost 4 bases to trimming and J lost 8 bases; unmatched junction nucleotides: 7. The CDR3 DNA is TGTGCCAGCTCACTAGGACAGGGGGGAATCGAAGCTTTCTTT. It is translated as CASSLGQGGIEAFF.

The rearrangement joins TRBV11-1 to TRBJ1-3; a weak D match, TRBD1 (5 bases). V gave up 5 bases and J gave up 2 bases, with 16 bases separating them. Germline CDR1 is SGHAT and CDR2 is FQDESV (reference sequence). The CDR3 length is 16 residues. CDR3 in DNA: TGTGCCAGCAGCCTATCCGGGGGGTTCACTGGAAACACCATATATTTT. It codes for CASSLSGGFTGNTIYF.

The gene calls are TRBV9 and TRBJ1-1; perhaps TRBD1 as D (6 bases). CDR1 is SGDLS and CDR2 is YYNGEE in the germline V gene. The CDR3 spans 14 residues. The germline V and J ends were trimmed by 2 bases and 1 base, with 9 bases remaining between them. The CDR3 DNA reads TGTGCCAGCAGCGTGGGACATTGGAACACTGAAGCTTTCTTT. Encoded protein: CASSVGHWNTEAFF.

The chain links TRBV7-3 to TRBJ2-2; TRBD2 agrees at 12 bases. The CDR3 is 15 amino acids. CDR1 is SGHTA, CDR2 FQGTGA, per germline. V was clipped by 4 bases and J by 5 bases; unmatched bases: 2. DNA of the CDR3: TGTGCCAGCAGCTCGACTAGCGGGGGAACCGGGGAGCTGTTTTTT. This codes for CASSSTSGGTGELFF.

The chain couples TRBV5-4 to TRBJ2-3; tentative D call: TRBD1 (7 bases). V was trimmed by 2 bases and J by 2 bases, leaving 15 bases between them. This CDR3 is 16 amino acids long. In germline, CDR1 is SGHNT, CDR2 YYREEE (reference sequence). Written as DNA, the CDR3 is TGTGCCAGCAGCTTTCTGGACAGGCGGGACACAGATACGCAGTATTTT. It specifies CASSFLDRRDTDTQYF.

As for this clone: This sample also contains other DNA sequences that code for the same CDR3. In DNA, the CDR3 is TGCAGCGTTACCACGGGGAGTCAGCCCCAGCATTTT. This codes for CSVTTGSQPQHF. V usage is TRBV29-1 and J usage is TRBJ1-5, with D hard to call. Trimming shortened V by 5 bases and J by 6 bases, and 11 bases separated the two germline ends. The CDR3 is 12 amino acids. From germline, CDR1 is SQVTM and CDR2 ANQGSEA.

The rearrangement uses TRBV11-1 and TRBJ2-1; 13 bases are shared with TRBD2. Trimming removed 5 bases from V and 5 bases from J; junction bases left unmatched: 9. The CDR3 runs to 17 residues. Germline CDR1 SGHAT, CDR2 FQDESV (reference sequence). Here the CDR3 DNA reads TGTGCCAGCAGCCCCCGGACTAGCGGGGGCCTCCACAATGAGCAGTTCTTC. Its translation is CASSPRTSGGLHNEQFF.

As for this clone: This may arise from a read error, as a much more abundant clone is one base away. The V call is TRBV6-1, the J call TRBJ1-1; no definite D call. Germline V CDR1 and CDR2: MNHNS, SASEGT. CDR3 size: 12 residues. Trimming cost V 6 bases and J 1 base, with 6 bases left between them. CDR3 bases: TGTGCCAGCAGCTCACAGAACACTGAAGCTTTCTTT. This sequence encodes CASSSQNTEAFF.

The rearrangement uses TRBV2 and TRBJ2-7, with 8 bases identical to TRBD2. J lost 0 bases, V lost 5 bases, and 3 bases had no gene match. The CDR3 has 14 residues. CDR1 SNHLY and CDR2 FYNNEI come from the germline V gene. The CDR3 loop is CASSLAGRSYEQYF. The CDR3 DNA sequence: TGTGCCAGCAGTCTAGCGGGCCGCTCCTACGAGCAGTACTTC.

The V gene is TRBV14, the J gene TRBJ1-3; 8 bases map to TRBD1. J was trimmed by 2 bases and V by 3 bases; bases with no gene match: 3. Germline values: CDR1 SGHDN, CDR2 FVKESK. This CDR3 is built from 15 residues. The CDR3 nucleotides read TGTGCCAGCAGCCAGACCAGGGGGCCTGGAAACACCATATATTTT. Translation: CASSQTRGPGNTIYF.